The present entry profiles one TCR beta chain with its context. The data were obtained in a study of blood T cell repertoires in COVID-19. Background on the study: Specimens from acute and convalescent COVID-19 originated in the United States, Italy and Spain. Nucleic acid was either cDNA or gDNA, and it came from T cells, B-cell-depleted T cells, or PBMCs.

TCRdb keeps only in-frame clones here, not all; method: immunoSEQ multiplex PCR. The data hold approximately 21,000 clones, with around 88% observed a single time. Trimming left V 3 bases short and J 1 base short, with 13 bases between. The V gene's germline CDR1 is SNHLY and CDR2 FYNNEI. The CDR3 runs 16 residues. The sequence came from a man in his 70s with active COVID-19. Sequencing was carried out using peripheral blood. This chain connects TRBV2 to TRBJ1-5; D gene ambiguous. CDR3 nucleotides: TGTGCCAGCAGTGAGGTACCCGGTATCAGCAATCAGCCCCAGCATTTT. Translation gives CASSEVPGISNQPQHF.